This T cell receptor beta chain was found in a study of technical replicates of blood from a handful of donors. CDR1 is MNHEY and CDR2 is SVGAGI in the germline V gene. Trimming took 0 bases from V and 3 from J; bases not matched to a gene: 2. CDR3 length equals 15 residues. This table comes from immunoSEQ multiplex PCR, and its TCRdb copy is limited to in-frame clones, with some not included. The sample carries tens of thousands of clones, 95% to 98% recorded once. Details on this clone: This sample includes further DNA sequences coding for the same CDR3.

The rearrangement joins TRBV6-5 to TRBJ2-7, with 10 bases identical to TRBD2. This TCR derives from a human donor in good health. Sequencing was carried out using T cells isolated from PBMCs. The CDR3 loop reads CASSYSLAGGYEQYF. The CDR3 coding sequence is TGTGCCAGCAGTTACTCGTTAGCGGGAGGCTACGAGCAGTACTTC.